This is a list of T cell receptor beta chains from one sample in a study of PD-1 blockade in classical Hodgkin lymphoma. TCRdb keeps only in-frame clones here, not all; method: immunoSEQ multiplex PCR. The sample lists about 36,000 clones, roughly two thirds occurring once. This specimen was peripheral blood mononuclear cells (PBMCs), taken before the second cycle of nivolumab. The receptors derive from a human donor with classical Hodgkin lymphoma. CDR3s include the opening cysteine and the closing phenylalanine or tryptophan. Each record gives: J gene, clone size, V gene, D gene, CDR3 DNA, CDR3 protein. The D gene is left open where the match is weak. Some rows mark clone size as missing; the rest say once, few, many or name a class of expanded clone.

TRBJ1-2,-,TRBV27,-,TGTGCCAGCGGGAGGCAGGGTGGCGGCTACACCTTC,CASGRQGGGYTF
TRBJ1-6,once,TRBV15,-,TGTGCCACCAGCAGAGATTTAGGGTCCTTTAATTCACCCCTCCACTTT,CATSRDLGSFNSPLHF
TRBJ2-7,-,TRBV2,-,TGTGCCAGCTCGGGGTCCTCCTACGAGCAGTACTTC,CASSGSSYEQYF
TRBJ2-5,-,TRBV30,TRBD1,TGTGCCTGGAGCCGACAGGGTTGGGCCGGGACCCAGTACTTC,CAWSRQGWAGTQYF
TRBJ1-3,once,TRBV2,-,TGTGCCAGCAGTCGGGGGTTATGGTCCTACTCTGGAAACACCATATATTTT,CASSRGLWSYSGNTIYF
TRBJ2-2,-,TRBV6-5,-,TGTGCCAGCAGTTTAATAGTGACCGGGGAGCTGTTTTTT,CASSLIVTGELFF
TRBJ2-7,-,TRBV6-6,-,TGTGCCACTCGAGAGACTGGACTCTACGAGCAGTACTTC,CATRETGLYEQYF
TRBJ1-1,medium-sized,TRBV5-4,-,TGTGCCAGCAGCTGGGGAGTTTCGGACACTGAAGCTTTCTTT,CASSWGVSDTEAFF
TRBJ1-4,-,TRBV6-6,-,TGTGCCAGCAGTTACTCGAACAGGGATAAACTGTTTTTT,CASSYSNRDKLFF
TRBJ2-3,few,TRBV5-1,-,TGCGCCAGCAGCTTTAACTCAGATACGCAGTATTTT,CASSFNSDTQYF
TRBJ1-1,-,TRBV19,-,TGTGCCAGTAGTAATATCAGGGCCTTAGAGTTCGAGGACACTGAAGCTTTCTTT,CASSNIRALEFEDTEAFF
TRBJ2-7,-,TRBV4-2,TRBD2,TGTGCCAGCAGCCAAGAGGCGGGGGGTACCTACGAGCAGTACTTC,CASSQEAGGTYEQYF
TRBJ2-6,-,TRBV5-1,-,TGCGCCAGCAGCCCGTCTACGCGCTCTGGGGCCAACGTCCTGACTTTC,CASSPSTRSGANVLTF
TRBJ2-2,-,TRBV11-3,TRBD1,TGTGCCAGCAGCTTAGGATTCAGGGGGCGCGCCGGGGAGCTGTTTTTT,CASSLGFRGRAGELFF
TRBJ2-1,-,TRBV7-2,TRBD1,TGTGCCAGCAGCTTAGTTGGGACAGCAATATACAATGAGCAGTTCTTC,CASSLVGTAIYNEQFF
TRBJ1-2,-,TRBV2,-,TGCGCCAGCAGTCCACAGGGATCTAACTATGGCTACACCTTC,CASSPQGSNYGYTF
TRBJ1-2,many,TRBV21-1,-,TGTGCCAGCAGCAAAGGAGGGACAGGGGCCCAAAACTATGGCTACACCTTC,CASSKGGTGAQNYGYTF
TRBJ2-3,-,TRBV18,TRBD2,TGTGCCAGCTCACCGGGACTAGCAAACACAGATACGCAGTATTTT,CASSPGLANTDTQYF
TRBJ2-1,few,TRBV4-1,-,TGCGCCAGCAGCCAAGTTGCGGGGGCCCACAATGAGCAGTTCTTC,CASSQVAGAHNEQFF
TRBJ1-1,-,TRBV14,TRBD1,TGTGCCAGCAGCCAGTTAGAATCACAGGGGGAGGGCACTGAAGCTTTCTTT,CASSQLESQGEGTEAFF
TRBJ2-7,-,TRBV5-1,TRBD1,TGCGCCAGCAGCTTGGGTGGGACAGGGGGGTCCTACGAGCAGTACTTC,CASSLGGTGGSYEQYF
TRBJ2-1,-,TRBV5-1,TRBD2,TGCGCCAGCAGAGGCGGGGGGGACTACAATGAGCAGTTCTTC,CASRGGGDYNEQFF
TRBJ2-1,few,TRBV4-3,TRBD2,TGCGCCAGCAGCCAAGATCTAGCGGGGATCTACAATGAGCAGTTCTTC,CASSQDLAGIYNEQFF
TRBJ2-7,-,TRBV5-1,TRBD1,TGCGCCAGCAGCTTGATACCGGACAGGCCCTACGAGCAGTACTTC,CASSLIPDRPYEQYF
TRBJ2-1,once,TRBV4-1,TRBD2,TGCGCCAGCAGACCCATACTAGCGGGAAGGCACAATGAGCAGTTCTTC,CASRPILAGRHNEQFF
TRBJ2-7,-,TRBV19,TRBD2,TGTGCCAGTAGTATAGTGGCTAGCGGGTTCCGGGAGCAGTACTTC,CASSIVASGFREQYF
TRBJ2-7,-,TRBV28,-,TGTGCCAGCAGGGACAGTCTAACCTACGAGCAGTACTTC,CASRDSLTYEQYF
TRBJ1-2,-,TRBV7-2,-,TGTGCCAGCAGCACAAGACAGTACGAGATCTATGGCTACACCTTC,CASSTRQYEIYGYTF
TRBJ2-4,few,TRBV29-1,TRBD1,TGCAGCGTTGAGGGGGGTCAGGGGGCTTATTACATTCAGTACTTC,CSVEGGQGAYYIQYF
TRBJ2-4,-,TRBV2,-,TGTGCCAGCAGTCTGGGACTTGAAAACATTCAGTACTTC,CASSLGLENIQYF